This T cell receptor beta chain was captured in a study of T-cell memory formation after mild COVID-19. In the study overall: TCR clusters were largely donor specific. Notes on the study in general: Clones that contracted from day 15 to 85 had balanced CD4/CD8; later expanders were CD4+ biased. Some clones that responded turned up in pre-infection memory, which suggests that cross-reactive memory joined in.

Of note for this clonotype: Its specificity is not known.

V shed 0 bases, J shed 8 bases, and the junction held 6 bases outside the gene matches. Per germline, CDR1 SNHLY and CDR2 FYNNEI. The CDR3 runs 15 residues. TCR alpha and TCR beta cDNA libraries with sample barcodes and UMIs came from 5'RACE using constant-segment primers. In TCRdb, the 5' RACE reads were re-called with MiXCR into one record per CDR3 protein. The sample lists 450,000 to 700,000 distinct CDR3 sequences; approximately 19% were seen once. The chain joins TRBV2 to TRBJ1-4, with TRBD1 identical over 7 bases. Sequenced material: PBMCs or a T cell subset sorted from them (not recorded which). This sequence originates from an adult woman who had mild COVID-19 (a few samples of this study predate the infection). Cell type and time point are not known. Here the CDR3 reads CASSEARTGVEKLFF. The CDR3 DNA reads TGTGCCAGCAGTGAAGCACGAACAGGGGTGGAAAAACTGTTTTTT.